Below are 15 T cell receptor beta chains sequenced from a single sample in a study of cytomegalovirus exposure and HLA in healthy donors. The PCR employed 60 Vbeta primers together with 13 Jbeta primers. Assay: immunoSEQ multiplex PCR; the TCRdb copy retains only in-frame clones and omits some. Altogether some 170,000 clones are present, around 75% being singletons, with the ten largest covering about 3%. Sequenced input: PBMCs. The source is a male donor in good health and CMV-seronegative.

J is TRBJ2-2 and V is TRBV7-8; possibly TRBD2 for D (6 bases). The germline V gene has CDR1 SGHVS and CDR2 FQNEAQ. V was clipped by 3 bases and J by 8 bases, with 16 bases between them. The CDR3 covers 15 residues. CDR3 coding DNA: TGTGCCAGCAGCTTGATGACCGGGGGAGGAGGGGAGCTGTTTTTT. Translation gives CASSLMTGGGGELFF.

This clone was observed once. This chain connects TRBV28 to TRBJ1-2; D is possibly TRBD1 (6 bases). The CDR3 is 13 amino acids. CDR1 and CDR2 (germline): MDHEN, SYDVKM. V lost 6 bases and J 7 bases, leaving 15 bases between the germline ends. The CDR3 protein is CASRFRGTAGYTF. The CDR3 coding sequence is TGTGCCAGCAGGTTCAGGGGAACTGCTGGCTACACCTTC.

J is TRBJ1-2 and V is TRBV6-5; 7 positions match TRBD1. This CDR3 is built from 13 residues. Germline CDR1 MNHEY, CDR2 SVGAGI. V shed 8 bases, J shed 2 bases, and the junction held 5 bases outside the gene matches. The CDR3 DNA follows: TGTGCCAGCGGGACAGCGGAAAACTATGGCTACACCTTC. Its protein product is CASGTAENYGYTF.

The chain is built from TRBV28 and TRBJ2-1; tentative D call: TRBD2 (5 bases). The CDR3 has 15 amino acids. V was clipped by 1 base and J by 0 bases, with 7 bases between them. Germline V lookup: CDR1 MDHEN, CDR2 SYDVKM. CDR3: CASSLLGSSYNEQFF. The CDR3 DNA reads TGTGCCAGCAGTTTATTAGGGAGCTCCTACAATGAGCAGTTCTTC.

The chain uses TRBV9 and TRBJ2-1; 10 bases fit TRBD2. The CDR3 runs 15 residues. In germline, CDR1 is SGDLS, CDR2 YYNGEE. With V trimmed by 0 bases and J by 4 bases, 1 base remained unmatched. DNA of the CDR3: TGTGCCAGCAGCGTAGAGGGACTAGCGTACAATGAGCAGTTCTTC. Translating it yields CASSVEGLAYNEQFF.

The chain uses TRBV7-9 and TRBJ1-1; D is uncertain. Germline-derived CDR1 and CDR2 are SEHNR and FQNEAQ (reference sequence). There are 15 residues in the CDR3. V was trimmed by 0 bases and J by 4 bases, leaving 12 bases between them. CDR3 sequence (DNA): TGTGCCAGCAGCTTAGCGGCGGGTTCTAGCACTGAAGCTTTCTTT. Protein sequence: CASSLAAGSSTEAFF.

The CDR3 bases are TGTGCCAGCAGGGCCATAGCGGGTTTCATCTACGAGCAGTACTTC. The encoded protein is CASRAIAGFIYEQYF. This chain joins TRBV28 and TRBJ2-7; TRBD2 matches at 7 bases. This CDR3 contains 15 residues. V dropped 6 bases and J dropped 3; count of bases not matched to a gene: 11. Germline V gene sequence: CDR1 MDHEN, CDR2 SYDVKM. Together with reference TRBV28 and TRBJ2-7, the CDR3 gives the full variable domain: DVKVTQSSRYLVKRTGEKVFLECVQDMDHENMFWYRQDPGLGLRLIYFSYDVKMKEKGDIPEGYSVSREKKERFSLILESASTNQTSMYLCASRAIAGFIYEQYFGPGTRLTVT.

The rearrangement uses TRBV5-4 and TRBJ2-1; 11 bases are a match to TRBD1. The V gene's germline CDR1 is SGHNT and CDR2 YYREEE (reference sequence). V lost 3 bases to trimming and J lost 8 bases; unmatched junction nucleotides: 4. The CDR3 covers 14 residues. The CDR3 region has the DNA TGTGCCAGCAGCTGGGGGACAGGGGGATATGAGCAGTTCTTC. This sequence encodes CASSWGTGGYEQFF.

The rearrangement joins TRBV27 to TRBJ2-5, with 9 bases lining up with TRBD2. The end of the DNA is better explained by TRBJ2-7, so the J call may be wrong. The CDR3 consists of 14 residues. CDR1 is MNHEY, CDR2 SMNVEV, per germline (reference sequence). DNA for the CDR3: TGTGCCAGCAGAAAGAATAGCGGGAGTGACGAGCAGTACTTC. Translating it yields CASRKNSGSDEQYF.

This clone was observed a single time. This chain connects TRBV27 to TRBJ1-5; the D is unclear. Trimming cost V 6 bases and J 0 bases, with 9 bases left between them. The CDR3 totals 14 residues. CDR1 is MNHEY, CDR2 SMNVEV, per germline (reference sequence). CDR3 amino acids: CASRPGYSNQPQHF. CDR3 nucleotides: TGTGCCAGCAGGCCAGGCTATAGCAATCAGCCCCAGCATTTT.

This chain uses TRBV28 with TRBJ2-7, with 7 bases lining up with TRBD2. The germline CDR1 and CDR2 sequences are MDHEN and SYDVKM. V trimming: 7 bases; J trimming: 5 bases; junction bases outside the gene matches: 5. The CDR3 consists of 12 residues. Here the CDR3 DNA reads TGTGCCAGCACCCGGGAGGCTAACGAGCAGTACTTC. As protein: CASTREANEQYF.

J is TRBJ1-4 and V is TRBV6-5; D not certain. In germline, CDR1 is MNHEY, CDR2 SVGAGI. With 0 bases removed from V and 10 bases from J, the gap between germline ends came to 9 bases. CDR3 length: 13 amino acids. The DNA of the CDR3 is TGTGCCAGCAGTTACTCCGGGGTCGGAAAACTGTTTTTT. It yields the protein CASSYSGVGKLFF.

The chain is built from TRBV4-1 and TRBJ2-2; D is uncertain. This CDR3 comprises 16 residues. Trimming removed 3 bases at V and 0 bases at J, with 11 bases between. Germline lookup yields CDR1 MGHRA and CDR2 YSYEKL. The CDR3 protein is CASSHLAVSNTGELFF. As DNA, the CDR3 is TGCGCCAGCAGCCACCTCGCGGTTTCGAACACCGGGGAGCTGTTTTTT.

The rearrangement joins TRBV30 to TRBJ2-4; 8 bases line up with TRBD2. The CDR3 covers 18 residues. The junction had 15 bases not matched to a gene; V was cut back by 2 bases and J by 3 bases. The germline CDR1 and CDR2 sequences are GTSNPN and SVGIG (reference sequence). The CDR3 is CAWSTHSGMGLGKNIQYF. The CDR3 coding sequence is TGTGCCTGGAGTACTCATAGCGGGATGGGTCTTGGCAAAAACATTCAGTACTTC.

V is TRBV5-1 and J is TRBJ2-2; 11 positions agree with TRBD1. Looked up from germline, CDR1 is SGHRS and CDR2 is YFSETQ. With V trimmed by 3 bases and J by 5 bases, 6 bases remained unmatched. The CDR3 totals 16 residues. CDR3 residues: CASSSPGQGGTGELFF. CDR3 coding DNA: TGCGCCAGCAGCTCACCGGGACAGGGGGGGACCGGGGAGCTGTTTTTT.